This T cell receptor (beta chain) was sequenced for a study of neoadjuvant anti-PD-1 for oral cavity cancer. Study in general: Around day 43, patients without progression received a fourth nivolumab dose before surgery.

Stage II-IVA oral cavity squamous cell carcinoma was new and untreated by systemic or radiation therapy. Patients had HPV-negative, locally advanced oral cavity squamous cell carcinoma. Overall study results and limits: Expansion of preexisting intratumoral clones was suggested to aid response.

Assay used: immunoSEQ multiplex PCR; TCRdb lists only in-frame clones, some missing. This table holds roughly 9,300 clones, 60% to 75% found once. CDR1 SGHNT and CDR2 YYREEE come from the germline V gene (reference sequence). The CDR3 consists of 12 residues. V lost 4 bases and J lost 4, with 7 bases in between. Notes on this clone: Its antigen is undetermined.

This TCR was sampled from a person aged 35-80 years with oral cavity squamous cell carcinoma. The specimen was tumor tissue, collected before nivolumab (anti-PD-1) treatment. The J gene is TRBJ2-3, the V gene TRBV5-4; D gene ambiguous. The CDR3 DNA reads TGTGCCAGCAGCCCCGTCCCAGATACGCAGTATTTT. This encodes CASSPVPDTQYF.